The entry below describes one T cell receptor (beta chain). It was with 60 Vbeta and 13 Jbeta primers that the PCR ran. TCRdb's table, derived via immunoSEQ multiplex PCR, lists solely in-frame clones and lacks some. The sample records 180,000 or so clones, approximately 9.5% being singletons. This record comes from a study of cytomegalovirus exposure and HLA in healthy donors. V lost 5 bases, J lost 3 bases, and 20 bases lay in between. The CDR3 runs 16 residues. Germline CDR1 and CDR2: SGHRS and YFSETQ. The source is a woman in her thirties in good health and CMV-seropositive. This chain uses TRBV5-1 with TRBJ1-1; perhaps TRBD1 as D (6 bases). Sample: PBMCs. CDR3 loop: CASRGGAARRDTEAFF. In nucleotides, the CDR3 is TGCGCCAGCAGAGGGGGTGCGGCCAGAAGGGACACTGAAGCTTTCTTT.